A selection of T cell receptor beta chains follows, all from one sample in a study of response to subunit inactivated influenza vaccine. TCRdb ran MiXCR on the RT-PCR reads and lists one entry per CDR3 protein. The sample holds hundreds of thousands of distinct CDR3 sequences; 11% are singletons and the top ten take approximately 10%. The data were also submitted as part of a second study, on T cells expressing NK-cell markers.

Sequenced material: PBMCs from blood, taken on the day of vaccination. These receptors originate from a man aged 45-65 years who received an inactivated influenza vaccine. The CDR3 runs from the conserved cysteine through the conserved F or W. D genes are given only for firm matches. Only part of the rows carry a size: once, few, many, or a class if the clone is expanded.

TRBV10-3,TRBD1,NA,TRBJ1-6,CAISRGSASSDSPLHF,TGTGCCATCAGCAGGGGGTCAGCCTCTTCTGATTCACCCCTCCACTTT
TRBV27,NA,few,TRBJ2-5,CASTPLVDSETQYF,TGTGCCAGCACCCCTCTGGTGGATTCGGAGACCCAGTACTTC
TRBV5-1,NA,NA,TRBJ2-1,CASSDTGFGQFF,TGCGCCAGCAGCGACACAGGGTTTGGGCAGTTCTTC
TRBV28,NA,NA,TRBJ2-1,CASSLLAEGGNEQFF,TGTGCCAGCAGTCTCCTAGCGGAGGGGGGCAATGAGCAGTTCTTC
TRBV7-2,TRBD2,many,TRBJ2-5,CASSQNGRASKTQYF,TGTGCCAGCAGCCAAAACGGGAGGGCCTCGAAGACCCAGTACTTC
TRBV18,NA,NA,TRBJ2-1,CASSPRDSLHEQFF,TGTGCCAGCTCACCAAGGGACTCCTTACATGAGCAGTTCTTC
TRBV20-1,TRBD1,few,TRBJ1-1,CSAATGGRPEAFF,TGCAGTGCCGCTACAGGGGGCAGGCCTGAAGCTTTCTTT
TRBV18,TRBD1,NA,TRBJ2-3,CASSPRGQDPTDTQYF,TGTGCCAGCTCACCACGTGGACAGGATCCCACAGATACGCAGTATTTT
TRBV6-1,TRBD1,NA,TRBJ1-6,CASSKRGQIYNSPLHF,TGTGCCAGCAGTAAGAGGGGACAGATTTATAATTCACCCCTCCACTTT
TRBV5-1,NA,NA,TRBJ2-2,CASSPGHNMGTGELFF,TGCGCCAGCAGCCCGGGACATAATATGGGCACCGGGGAGCTGTTTTTT
TRBV12-3/TRBV12-4,TRBD2,many,TRBJ2-2,CASRWTSGGAGELFF,TGTGCCAGCAGATGGACTAGCGGGGGGGCCGGGGAGCTGTTTTTT
TRBV20-1,TRBD2,NA,TRBJ2-3,CSGSSGVGRDTQYF,TGCAGTGGTTCTAGCGGGGTTGGTCGAGATACGCAGTATTTT
TRBV14,TRBD1,NA,TRBJ1-5,CASSQDPGQGISQPQHF,TGTGCCAGCAGCCAAGATCCGGGACAGGGAATCAGTCAGCCCCAGCATTTT
TRBV2,TRBD2,few,TRBJ2-2,CASSETSGRAGTGELFF,TGTGCCAGCAGTGAGACTAGCGGGAGGGCCGGAACCGGGGAGCTGTTTTTT
TRBV18,NA,NA,TRBJ2-3,CASSPPVAADTQYF,TGTGCCAGCTCACCCCCGGTAGCGGCAGATACGCAGTATTTT
TRBV6-2/TRBV6-3,NA,NA,TRBJ2-1,CASALYNEQFF,TGTGCCAGTGCCTTGTACAATGAGCAGTTCTTC
TRBV20-1,TRBD2,few,TRBJ2-3,CSARRAQGGGSRGTQYF,TGCAGTGCTAGACGGGCTCAGGGCGGGGGGTCAAGGGGTACGCAGTATTTT
TRBV10-3,NA,NA,TRBJ2-1,CAISESKGSNEQFF,TGTGCCATCAGTGAGTCGAAAGGGTCCAATGAGCAGTTCTTC
TRBV7-6,TRBD2,many,TRBJ2-3,CASSLGATSGLTDTQYF,TGTGCCAGCAGCCTTGGGGCGACTAGCGGGCTAACAGATACGCAGTATTTT
TRBV6-1,NA,few,TRBJ1-4,CASSAVGGIDEKLFF,TGTGCCAGCAGCGCCGTCGGGGGCATAGATGAAAAACTGTTTTTT
TRBV29-1,NA,few,TRBJ2-1,CSVLESGKEDYNEQFF,TGCAGCGTTTTAGAGTCCGGGAAGGAAGACTACAATGAGCAGTTCTTC
TRBV5-1,NA,few,TRBJ1-2,CASSQNHRDYGYTF,TGCGCCAGCAGCCAAAACCACAGAGACTATGGCTACACCTTC
TRBV20-1,TRBD2,few,TRBJ2-1,CSASLAGVNFSYNEQFF,TGCAGTGCTAGTCTAGCGGGGGTTAATTTCTCCTACAATGAGCAGTTCTTC
TRBV11-1,TRBD2,few,TRBJ2-3,CASSPPGLAGGYTDTQYF,TGTGCCAGCAGCCCACCGGGACTAGCGGGGGGTTACACAGATACGCAGTATTTT
TRBV3-1,NA,NA,TRBJ1-6,CASSQDRGYLNSPLHF,TGTGCCAGCAGCCAAGATCGGGGATACCTGAACTCACCCCTCCACTTT
TRBV12-3/TRBV12-4,TRBD1,NA,TRBJ2-7,CASSPLGTGKSEQYF,TGTGCCAGCAGTCCCCTCGGGACAGGAAAGAGCGAGCAGTACTTC
TRBV15,NA,many,TRBJ2-1,CATSAHSEQFF,TGTGCCACCAGCGCTCATAGCGAGCAGTTCTTC
TRBV6-1,TRBD1,few,TRBJ1-5,CASSRNQLTGLYSNQPQHF,TGTGCCAGCAGCCGAAACCAATTGACAGGGCTCTATAGCAATCAGCCCCAGCATTTT
TRBV20-1,NA,NA,TRBJ1-2,CSARGSGTF,TGCAGTGCTAGAGGCAGTGGAACCTTC